The 12 T cell receptor beta chains listed next were all sequenced from one sample in a study of early T cells in non-severe SARS-CoV-2 infection. TCRdb reanalysed the 5' RACE reads using MiXCR and keeps one entry per CDR3 protein. The table records tens of thousands of distinct CDR3 sequences, 9% to 15% of them present only once. Input material: whole blood. The receptors were sampled from an adult who was a healthcare worker with PCR-confirmed SARS-CoV-2 infection or an uninfected control (not recorded which).

DNA of the CDR3: TGTGCCAGCAGCTTAACTGCTCGGCCTGAAGCTTTCTTT. Translating gives CASSLTARPEAFF. This chain links TRBV7-2 with TRBJ1-1, with D uncertain. Germline V gives CDR1 SGHTA, CDR2 FQGNSA. This CDR3 spans 13 amino acids. Trimming took off 2 bases at V and 6 bases at J, with 10 bases between the two ends.

This clonotype was seen a few times. The J gene is TRBJ1-2, the V gene TRBV7-2; D gene ambiguous. Trimming left V 2 bases short and J 3 bases short, with 1 base between. The CDR3 contains 11 residues. Germline CDR1 and CDR2: SGHTA and FQGNSA. In DNA form, the CDR3 reads TGTGCCAGCAGCTTACACTATGGCTACACCTTC. It yields the protein CASSLHYGYTF.

V is TRBV6-6 and J is TRBJ1-1; D uncertain. CDR3 size: 14 residues. The V gene lost 6 bases and the J gene lost 1 base, with 12 bases spanning the gap. Germline values: CDR1 MNHNY, CDR2 SVGAGI (reference sequence). This CDR3 is CASRLGWPNTEAFF. In DNA, the CDR3 is TGTGCCAGCAGGCTAGGGTGGCCGAACACTGAAGCTTTCTTT.

This clonotype has a handful of counts. The chain links TRBV7-9 to TRBJ1-2; D gene unclear. The germline V gene encodes CDR1 SEHNR and CDR2 FQNEAQ (reference sequence). The length of the CDR3 is 13 residues. V was cut by 5 bases and J by 4 bases, with 11 bases left in between. The CDR3 DNA follows: TGTGCCAGCAGCCAGTCCGATATCTATGGCTACACCTTC. Translation: CASSQSDIYGYTF.

The chain joins TRBV12-3 or TRBV12-4 to TRBJ2-5; D gene ambiguous. CDR3 size: 11 residues. V gave up 1 base and J gave up 6 bases, with 3 bases separating them. CDR3 in DNA: TGTGCCAGCAGTTTAGAACAGACCCAGTACTTC. It is translated as CASSLEQTQYF.

This clonotype was observed a single time. The chain combines TRBV9 with TRBJ2-1; D is uncertain. This CDR3 has 12 amino acids. V lost 4 bases, J lost 7 bases, and 9 bases lay in between. The germline V gene has CDR1 SGDLS and CDR2 YYNGEE. CDR3 region: CASSSRINEQFF. CDR3 DNA sequence: TGTGCCAGCAGCTCCCGAATAAATGAGCAGTTCTTC.

As regards this clonotype: Germline is not matched at one junction end, which may reflect a read error. The rearrangement joins TRBV15 to TRBJ2-1; 9 bases fit TRBD1. This CDR3 is built from 15 residues. Germline-derived CDR1 and CDR2 are LNHNV and YYDKDF (reference sequence). The CDR3 DNA is TGTACCACCAGCAGGGAACCGGGACAGGGTAATGAGCAGTTCTTC. It translates to CTTSREPGQGNEQFF.

This clonotype showed up many times. The CDR3 spells CASSQTSLEQYF. The CDR3 DNA reads as TGTGCCAGCAGCCAGACTAGTCTCGAGCAGTACTTC. This rearrangement joins TRBV3-1 to TRBJ2-7; tentative D call: TRBD2 (6 bases). V was cut by 3 bases and J by 6 bases, with 9 bases left in between. There are 12 residues in the CDR3. Germline CDR1 LGHDT, CDR2 YNNKEL (reference sequence).

This clonotype was detected only a few times. V is TRBV12-3 or TRBV12-4 and J is TRBJ2-1; no clear D. There are 14 residues in the CDR3. V gave up 1 base and J gave up 3 bases, with 7 bases separating them. The CDR3 DNA reads as TGTGCCAGCAGTTTAGGTGGGATCTACAATGAGCAGTTCTTC. Translating gives CASSLGGIYNEQFF.

In its sample, this clonotype was seen a few times. The chain employs TRBV24-1 and TRBJ1-4, with D possibly TRBD1 on 5 matching bases. With 9 bases removed from V and 5 bases from J, the gap between germline ends came to 15 bases. Germline loops: CDR1 KGHDR, CDR2 SFDVKD. This CDR3 spans 14 amino acids. CDR3 coding DNA: TGTGCCACCTTCCACCGGGACCAAAATGAAAAACTGTTTTTT. It is translated as CATFHRDQNEKLFF.

V and J are TRBV4-1 and TRBJ1-4, with 10 bases matching TRBD1. J was trimmed by 7 bases and V by 5 bases; bases with no gene match: 4. The germline V gene encodes CDR1 MGHRA and CDR2 YSYEKL. This CDR3 has 14 residues. Here the CDR3 reads CASSVRTGGEKLFF. For the CDR3, the DNA is TGCGCCAGCAGCGTTCGGACAGGGGGTGAAAAACTGTTTTTT.

This clonotype appeared many times. The chain employs TRBV6-2 or TRBV6-3 and TRBJ1-5; 10 bases fit TRBD1. In germline, CDR1 is MNHEY, CDR2 SVGEGT. The CDR3 spans 15 residues. V shed 6 bases and J 4 bases; nucleotides not matched to a gene: 6. CDR3 loop: CASRTLGQGNQPQHF. The CDR3 region has the DNA TGTGCCAGCAGAACCTTGGGACAGGGGAATCAGCCCCAGCATTTT.